The 15 T cell receptor beta chains in this list originate from one sample, sequenced in a study of blood T cells in healthy people across ages. Alongside a J-beta primer mix, a sample-barcoded 5' primer served in a second PCR lasting about 6 to 11 cycles. MiXCR was run by TCRdb on the 5' RACE reads, yielding one entry per CDR3 protein. The table includes roughly 1,300,000 distinct CDR3 sequences, 55% to 75% detected once. Sequencing was performed on blood. These receptor sequences come from a man younger than 30 in good health.

The chain couples TRBV10-3 to TRBJ2-7, with 8 nucleotides matching TRBD1. V lost 8 bases, J lost 5 bases, and 8 bases stayed unmatched. The germline CDR1 and CDR2 sequences are ENHRY and SYGVKD. The CDR3 totals 13 residues. The CDR3 DNA is TGTGCCATCGGGGACAGGTTGGGTGACGAGCAGTACTTC. Amino acid sequence: CAIGDRLGDEQYF.

The chain couples TRBV2 to TRBJ2-3; a weak D match, TRBD1 (5 bases). Germline assignment: CDR1 SNHLY and CDR2 FYNNEI. CDR3 length: 11 amino acids. The CDR3 loop is CGGGATDTQYF. The CDR3 bases are TGTGGCGGTGGGGCCACAGATACGCAGTATTTT.

This clonotype was recorded once. The chain uses TRBV20-1 and TRBJ1-1; TRBD1 agrees at 9 bases. The germline V gene has CDR1 DFQATT and CDR2 SNEGSKA (reference sequence). With 3 bases clipped from V and 4 bases from J, the junction kept 6 bases outside the gene matches. The CDR3 runs 14 residues. CDR3 sequence reads: CSARGQGTGTEAFF. The CDR3 nucleotides read TGCAGTGCTAGGGGACAGGGAACGGGCACTGAAGCTTTCTTT.

The chain recombines TRBV6-5 with TRBJ2-1; TRBD1 is a possible D gene (5 bases). The CDR3 is 12 residues long. Germline CDR1 and CDR2: MNHEY and SVGAGI. The ends were cut back, 8 bases at V and 10 bases at J, with 15 bases in the middle. The CDR3 nucleotides are TGTGCCAGCGGGGCATGGGTCGGCGAGCAGTTCTTC. Translation: CASGAWVGEQFF.

This clonotype showed up just a few times. The V gene is TRBV12-3 or TRBV12-4, the J gene TRBJ2-6, with TRBD1 identical over 9 bases. The CDR3 spans 20 residues. J was trimmed by 1 base and V by 7 bases; bases with no gene match: 17. In DNA form, the CDR3 reads TGTGCCAGCAACATAGGACGCAGAACAGGGGGCAGTTCTGGGGCCAACGTCCTGACTTTC. Protein product: CASNIGRRTGGSSGANVLTF.

For this clonotype: This clone may be a read error of a much larger clone one base away. The chain links TRBV12-3 or TRBV12-4 to TRBJ2-7; D uncertain. This CDR3 is built from 11 residues. In DNA form, the CDR3 reads TGTGCCAGCGGTTTGGTTGACGAGCAGTACTTC. Translated: CASGLVDEQYF.

The table lists this clonotype with a few counts. The rearrangement links TRBV10-3 to TRBJ2-1; D not certain. CDR1 and CDR2 from the germline V gene are ENHRY and SYGVKD. Deletions cut 0 bases from V and 6 bases from J, with 9 bases between. This CDR3 has 14 amino acids. As DNA, the CDR3 is TGTGCCATCAGTGAGTCGAGATGGAGCAATGAGCAGTTCTTC. Its protein is CAISESRWSNEQFF.

The chain uses TRBV20-1 and TRBJ2-1, with 7 bases identical to TRBD1. The CDR3 has 15 residues. V was pared by 3 bases and J by 4 bases, with 9 bases of the junction left unmatched. Germline CDR1 DFQATT, CDR2 SNEGSKA (reference sequence). The chain's CDR3 is CSARSGQGVYNEQFF. CDR3 in DNA: TGCAGTGCTAGGTCGGGCCAGGGGGTATACAATGAGCAGTTCTTC.

This chain links TRBV29-1 with TRBJ2-5; 14 positions agree with TRBD2. V lost 3 bases, J lost 11 bases, and 20 bases stayed unmatched. Germline values: CDR1 SQVTM, CDR2 ANQGSEA. The length of the CDR3 is 18 residues. CDR3 coding DNA: TGCAGCGTTGATGGGGGACTAGCGGGAGAAAGGTCCTACAATGAGCAGTACTTC. This encodes CSVDGGLAGERSYNEQYF.

The CDR3 coding sequence is TGTGCCAGCAAGGGACGTGGGTCTGAGCAGTTCTTC. The encoded protein is CASKGRGSEQFF. This rearrangement joins TRBV6-1 to TRBJ2-1; the D gene could be TRBD1 or TRBD2 (5 bases each). The CDR3 runs to 12 residues. The V end was cut by 7 bases, the J end by 9 bases, with 13 bases between. The germline gives CDR1 MNHNS, CDR2 SASEGT.

V gene TRBV10-3 combines with J gene TRBJ2-1; D call uncertain. This CDR3 contains 11 residues. CDR1 is ENHRY and CDR2 is SYGVKD in the germline V gene. Trimming took 6 bases from V and 10 from J, leaving 10 bases between them. The chain's CDR3 is CAIRTSYEQFF. Written as DNA, the CDR3 is TGTGCCATCAGGACCTCCTACGAGCAGTTCTTC.

V is TRBV4-3 and J is TRBJ2-1, with 7 bases identical to TRBD2. This CDR3 has 15 amino acids. Germline CDR1 is LGHNA and CDR2 is YSLEER. Losses at the gene ends were 3 bases for V and 5 bases for J; bases not matched to a gene: 7. CDR3 in DNA: TGCGCCAGCAGCCATGGACGGGGGGTTAACAATGAGCAGTTCTTC. Its protein is CASSHGRGVNNEQFF.

This clonotype has more than one count but fewer than ten. V is TRBV5-1 and J is TRBJ2-1, with TRBD2 matching 10 bases. V shed 6 bases and J 5 bases; nucleotides not matched to a gene: 8. CDR1 and CDR2 (germline): SGHRS, YFSETQ. The CDR3 sequence is 15 residues long. In DNA, the CDR3 is TGCGCCAGCACCGTTGCACTAGCGGGGAACAATGAGCAGTTCTTC. Protein product: CASTVALAGNNEQFF. Full variable domain (rest looked up from reference TRBV5-1 and TRBJ2-1): KAGVTQTPRYLIKTRGQQVTLSCSPISGHRSVSWYQQTPGQGLQFLFEYFSETQRNKGNFPGRFSGRQFSNSRSEMNVSTLELGDSALYLCASTVALAGNNEQFFGPGTRLTVL.

This clonotype was recorded a few times. This rearrangement joins TRBV5-1 to TRBJ2-1, with TRBD2 matching over 8 bases. Germline V gene data show CDR1 as SGHRS and CDR2 as YFSETQ. The CDR3 length is 15 residues. Unmatched junction bases numbered 9, after V lost 5 bases and J lost 5 bases. CDR3 nucleotide sequence: TGCGCCAGCAGAGAGAGCGGGGGCGCCAACAATGAGCAGTTCTTC. This gives the protein CASRESGGANNEQFF.

The DNA for the CDR3 is TGTGCCAGCAGCCAAGAAAGGCGTAGCGAGCAGTACTTC. This encodes CASSQERRSEQYF. This chain joins TRBV14 and TRBJ2-4, with D uncertain. With the DNA end fitting TRBJ2-7 better, the J assignment may be wrong. Germline-derived CDR1 and CDR2 are SGHDN and FVKESK. This CDR3 region has 13 residues.